The rows below give T cell receptor beta chains drawn from one sample of a study of blood T cell repertoires in COVID-19. Profiled with immunoSEQ multiplex PCR; TCRdb holds only in-frame clones, not every one. Found here are nearly 25,000 clones, roughly 94% of them singletons; the top ten hold over 25%. The specimen was peripheral blood. These receptors were taken from a man between 65 and 80 years old with active COVID-19. The CDR3 runs from the conserved cysteine through the conserved F or W. The D gene is left open where the match is weak. Size is omitted from some rows. Given values are once, few, many or a class for expanded clones.

CDR3 DNA,CDR3 protein,clone size,D gene,V gene,J gene
TGTGCCAGCAGGGCGGGGGAGGGGGTAGGCTATGGCTACACCTTC,CASRAGEGVGYGYTF,.,.,TRBV9,TRBJ1-2
TGTGCCAGCTCCGGGGACAGGAACAATTCACCCCTCCACTTT,CASSGDRNNSPLHF,few,TRBD1,TRBV18,TRBJ1-6
TGTGCCAGCAGCCCCGGAGGTCTAGCGGGAGAGACCCAGTACTTC,CASSPGGLAGETQYF,.,TRBD2,TRBV13,TRBJ2-5
TGTGCCACCAGTGACGGGGGGACTAGCTCCTACAATGAGCAGTTCTTC,CATSDGGTSSYNEQFF,.,TRBD2,TRBV24-1,TRBJ2-1
TGTGCCAGTAGTATAACTACCGGGACTAGCGGGATAAGCTCCTACGAGCAGTACTTC,CASSITTGTSGISSYEQYF,.,TRBD2,TRBV19,TRBJ2-7
TGTGCCAGCAGCCCCGGGTTAGGGACTAGCGGGACTCTAGAGCAGTTCTTC,CASSPGLGTSGTLEQFF,.,TRBD2,TRBV2,TRBJ2-1
TGTGCCAGTAGTTCCCAAGGGGTGAATGAGCAGTTCTTC,CASSSQGVNEQFF,.,.,TRBV19,TRBJ2-1
TGTGCCAGCAGTTCGTACAGGCCGCAGTATTTT,CASSSYRPQYF,.,.,TRBV12-3/TRBV12-4,TRBJ2-3
TGTGCCAGCAGTATTGACTGGCCTAGGGAGCAGTACTTC,CASSIDWPREQYF,.,.,TRBV6-2/TRBV6-3,TRBJ2-7
TGTGCCAGCTCACTTGCTAGCGGGGGCTACGAGCAGTACTTC,CASSLASGGYEQYF,.,TRBD2,TRBV18,TRBJ2-7
TGTGCCACCAGTGCTAAATTAAGGGTTCGGGAGGGCCACCAAGAGACCCAGTACTTC,CATSAKLRVREGHQETQYF,.,TRBD2,TRBV24-1,TRBJ2-5
TGTGCCACTTCCGGGGGGATCCAAGAGACCCAGTACTTC,CATSGGIQETQYF,.,TRBD2,TRBV18,TRBJ2-5
TGTGCCAGCAGTGCGCGGTACCCGTCGGATGAGCAGTTCTTC,CASSARYPSDEQFF,.,.,TRBV2,TRBJ2-1
TGTGCCAGCAGGCAGGCTCCTTCACCCCTCCACTTT,CASRQAPSPLHF,.,.,TRBV6-5,TRBJ1-6
TGTGCCAGCAGTTACTCCAGTTTCCGAGAGACCCAGTACTTC,CASSYSSFRETQYF,.,.,TRBV6-2/TRBV6-3,TRBJ2-5
TGTGCCAGCAGCTCGACACAGAACACTGAAGCTTTCTTT,CASSSTQNTEAFF,few,.,TRBV7-3,TRBJ1-1
TGTGCCACCAGTGATCCGGGACTAGCGAGCAGCTCCTACAATGAGCAGTTCTTC,CATSDPGLASSSYNEQFF,once,TRBD2,TRBV24-1,TRBJ2-1
TGTGCCAGCAGCTTGGACAGGAATTACGTTAGCTCCTATAATTCACCCCTCCACTTT,CASSLDRNYVSSYNSPLHF,.,.,TRBV5-6,TRBJ1-6
TGTGCCAGCAGTCGAAATCGACTAGCGGGAAGCACAGATACGCAGTATTTT,CASSRNRLAGSTDTQYF,once,TRBD2,TRBV2,TRBJ2-3
TGTGCCAGTAGTATGAGCCGGGACAGGGGCAATCAGCCCCAGCATTTT,CASSMSRDRGNQPQHF,.,TRBD1,TRBV19,TRBJ1-5
TGTGCCAGCAGCGTCGAGGGTAGCGGGAGCCCGGGGGACGAGCAGTACTTC,CASSVEGSGSPGDEQYF,.,TRBD2,TRBV9,TRBJ2-7
TGTGCCAGCAGCTCCATGACTAGCTGGGGGGGAGAAGAGACCCAGTACTTC,CASSSMTSWGGEETQYF,.,TRBD2,TRBV7-2,TRBJ2-5
TGTGCCAGCAGTGAAGTGGGGAGCCGCACCGGGGAGCTGTTTTTT,CASSEVGSRTGELFF,.,.,TRBV6-1,TRBJ2-2
TGTGCCAGCAGTTATGACCCTCGGGGCAATCAGCCCCAGCATTTT,CASSYDPRGNQPQHF,once,.,TRBV28,TRBJ1-5
TGTGCCAGCAGCGGGGGCAGGGACACTGAAGCTTTCTTT,CASSGGRDTEAFF,.,.,TRBV7-3,TRBJ1-1
TGTGCCAGCAGCCCAGGGAGGACTAGCGGCGGCGAGACCCAGTACTTC,CASSPGRTSGGETQYF,.,TRBD2,TRBV25-1,TRBJ2-5
TGTGCCAGCAGCTTGCGCCGGGCGGGGGGATCCTACGAGCAGTACTTC,CASSLRRAGGSYEQYF,once,TRBD2,TRBV5-6,TRBJ2-7
TGCGCCAGCAGCGACGTACAGGGGGCGGCTGGAAACACCATATATTTT,CASSDVQGAAGNTIYF,.,TRBD1,TRBV5-1,TRBJ1-3
TGCGCCAGCAGCAATGACAGGTCTAGCGGGCCTAGCACAGATACGCAGTATTTT,CASSNDRSSGPSTDTQYF,few,TRBD2,TRBV5-1,TRBJ2-3
TGCGCCAGCAGCGGACATTCTCGGGACTCTACAGATACGCAGTATTTT,CASSGHSRDSTDTQYF,.,.,TRBV5-1,TRBJ2-3
TGCGCCAGCAGGAACCACAGGGGATCCCTGCCGGATGAGCAGTTCTTC,CASRNHRGSLPDEQFF,.,TRBD1,TRBV5-1,TRBJ2-1
TGTGCCAGCAGTTTGTCCACGGGGGGCTACACCTTC,CASSLSTGGYTF,.,.,TRBV28,TRBJ1-2
TGTGCCAGCAGCAAAGATAGCGGGACCTCCTACAATGAGCAGTTCTTC,CASSKDSGTSYNEQFF,.,TRBD2,TRBV14,TRBJ2-1
TGTGCCAGCAGCTCAGGCAGGGTCCACGAGCAGTACTTC,CASSSGRVHEQYF,once,.,TRBV11-2,TRBJ2-7
TGTGCCAGTAGATCCCCCGGGACTAGCAAAGATACGCAGTATTTT,CASRSPGTSKDTQYF,.,TRBD2,TRBV19,TRBJ2-3
TGTGCCAGCAGCTTATCGGAGGGAGATACGCAGTATTTT,CASSLSEGDTQYF,few,.,TRBV7-6,TRBJ2-3
TGTGCCAGCAGCCCTCAGGATCGGTTAGACTATGGCTACACCTTC,CASSPQDRLDYGYTF,once,.,TRBV28,TRBJ1-2
TGTGCCAGCAGCTTAAGGACTACCACTGAAGCTTTCTTT,CASSLRTTTEAFF,.,.,TRBV7-2,TRBJ1-1
TGTGCCAGCAGTTTACAGGCAGGGAGGTTTGGCACTGAAGCTTTCTTT,CASSLQAGRFGTEAFF,.,.,TRBV28,TRBJ1-1
TGTGCCAGCAGCCGGGACAGGGCCATGCAGTACTTC,CASSRDRAMQYF,.,TRBD1,TRBV6-2/TRBV6-3,TRBJ2-7
TGTGCCAGCAGCCTACAGGGGGCTAGACAGCCCCAGCATTTT,CASSLQGARQPQHF,.,TRBD1,TRBV27,TRBJ1-5
TGTGCCAGCTCTTTGTCGACAGGGGTGTACTTC,CASSLSTGVYF,.,TRBD1,TRBV28,TRBJ2-7
TGTGCCAGCAGCTCCCAAAGCGGCCATTACAATGAGCAGTTCTTC,CASSSQSGHYNEQFF,.,.,TRBV6-4,TRBJ2-1
TGTGCCAGCAGCCGGACAGGCCAGGTACGAGGGGTAGATACGCAGTATTTT,CASSRTGQVRGVDTQYF,.,TRBD1,TRBV27,TRBJ2-3
TGTGCCAGCAGCTTGACACCGAACACTGAAGCTTTCTTT,CASSLTPNTEAFF,.,.,TRBV7-3,TRBJ1-1
TGTGCCAGTAGTGCTCCGGGACAACCAAGCTACAATGAGCAGTTCTTC,CASSAPGQPSYNEQFF,once,.,TRBV19,TRBJ2-1
TGTGCCAGCGGGCTCGACAGGGACCAGCCCCAGCATTTT,CASGLDRDQPQHF,once,TRBD1,TRBV27,TRBJ1-5
TGCAGCGTTGCGGGGGGGGAAATTACTGAAGCTTTCTTT,CSVAGGEITEAFF,.,.,TRBV29-1,TRBJ1-1
TGTGCCAGCAGCTCCCGGGCCGGGAACACAGATACGCAGTATTTT,CASSSRAGNTDTQYF,.,.,TRBV6-6,TRBJ2-3
TGTGCCAGCAGTTTCCTCGGGCAGGGTATCGGGGAGCTGTTTTTT,CASSFLGQGIGELFF,.,.,TRBV6-6,TRBJ2-2
TGTGCCTGGAGCCTGACAGACGACTTTCGGTCCCTCCACTTT,CAWSLTDDFRSLHF,.,.,TRBV30,TRBJ1-6
TGTGCCAGCAGTTACTCGAGGGGAGGTGGCTACACCTTC,CASSYSRGGGYTF,.,.,TRBV6-5,TRBJ1-2
TGTGCCAGCAGCTTTTCTAGCACAGATACGCAGTATTTT,CASSFSSTDTQYF,.,.,TRBV11-3,TRBJ2-3